Below, one T cell receptor (beta chain) is given with its context. These data are taken from a study of T cells in Graves' hyperthyroidism and ophthalmopathy. PBMCs were obtained from 7.5 to 10 ml fresh peripheral blood. The TCR beta CDR3 regions underwent amplification using RNA transcripts as the source. An initial round of RT-PCR targeting the TCR CDR3 relied on the HTBI primer set. TCRdb called the multiplex PCR reads again in MiXCR, with one record for every CDR3 protein. The repertoire holds hundreds of thousands of distinct CDR3 sequences, with approximately 15% as singletons. The CDR3 contains 15 residues. Germline CDR1 and CDR2: MNHEY and SVGEGT. Trimming removed 4 bases from V and 9 bases from J, with 19 bases in between.

Sequenced input: blood. The chain links TRBV6-2 or TRBV6-3 to TRBJ2-1, with D tentatively TRBD1 (6 bases). This sequence originates from a woman between 25 and 40 years old with Graves' hyperthyroidism. DNA of the CDR3: TGTGCCAGCAGTTCCCTGGGACAAACCGGACCTGAGCAGTTCTTC. As protein: CASSSLGQTGPEQFF.